This is a list of T cell receptor beta chains from one sample in a study of CD8 T cells in Susac syndrome. Each CDR3 protein gets one entry after TCRdb re-called the immunoSEQ multiplex PCR reads with MiXCR. Among 200,000 to 250,000 distinct CDR3 sequences listed, more than 85% were seen once. Sequenced input: CD8+ T cells from PBMCs. These receptors were obtained from a human donor with multiple sclerosis. CDR3s include the opening cysteine and the closing phenylalanine or tryptophan. The D gene is left open where the match is weak. Part of the rows lack a size; the others show once, few, many or a class for expanded clones.

cdr3_length: 16
j_call: TRBJ2-3
v_call: TRBV7-3
clone_size: -
d_call: -
cdr3_nt: TGTGCCAGCAGCTTAACGTCGGGGGACAGCACAGATACGCAGTATTTT
cdr3_aa: CASSLTSGDSTDTQYF

cdr3_length: 13
j_call: TRBJ2-3
v_call: TRBV6-1
clone_size: -
d_call: TRBD2
cdr3_nt: TGTGCCAGCACTAGCGGTGACACAGATACGCAGTATTTT
cdr3_aa: CASTSGDTDTQYF

cdr3_length: 15
j_call: TRBJ2-1
v_call: TRBV3-1
clone_size: -
d_call: TRBD2
cdr3_nt: TGTGCCAGCAGCCCTAGCGGACTAGCGGGTTATGAGCAGTTCTTC
cdr3_aa: CASSPSGLAGYEQFF

cdr3_length: 20
j_call: TRBJ2-3
v_call: TRBV5-1
clone_size: -
d_call: TRBD2
cdr3_nt: TGCGCCAGCAGCTTGGCCCGTATCCCAACGAGCGGGGGGGATTTGGATACGCAGTATTTT
cdr3_aa: CASSLARIPTSGGDLDTQYF

cdr3_length: 15
j_call: TRBJ1-4
v_call: TRBV7-9
clone_size: -
d_call: -
cdr3_nt: TGTGCCAGCGCCGGGACCGCTGCAACTAATGAAAAACTGTTTTTT
cdr3_aa: CASAGTAATNEKLFF

cdr3_length: 17
j_call: TRBJ2-5
v_call: TRBV2
clone_size: -
d_call: TRBD2
cdr3_nt: TGTGCCAGCAGTACGGGACTAGCGGGAGTCGGGGTAGAGACCCAGTACTTC
cdr3_aa: CASSTGLAGVGVETQYF

cdr3_length: 16
j_call: TRBJ1-2
v_call: TRBV29-1
clone_size: -
d_call: -
cdr3_nt: TGCAGCGTTGAAGACGCCCGGGGGGGTCCTGCCGGGGGCTACACCTTC
cdr3_aa: CSVEDARGGPAGGYTF

cdr3_length: 14
j_call: TRBJ2-7
v_call: TRBV7-9
clone_size: once
d_call: -
cdr3_nt: TGTGCCAGCAGCATCGTAGGGGTGGCCTACGAGCAGTACTTC
cdr3_aa: CASSIVGVAYEQYF

cdr3_length: 12
j_call: TRBJ1-1
v_call: TRBV30
clone_size: -
d_call: TRBD1
cdr3_nt: TGTGCCTGGCAGGGGGAGAACACTGAAGCTTTCTTT
cdr3_aa: CAWQGENTEAFF

cdr3_length: 15
j_call: TRBJ2-7
v_call: TRBV6-1
clone_size: -
d_call: -
cdr3_nt: TGTGCCAGCAGTGACAACGCCAGGGCGAACTACGAGCAGTACTTC
cdr3_aa: CASSDNARANYEQYF

cdr3_length: 15
j_call: TRBJ2-5
v_call: TRBV28
clone_size: -
d_call: -
cdr3_nt: TGTGCCAGCAGTTTACCGCTCGAGGTCCAAGAGACCCAGTACTTC
cdr3_aa: CASSLPLEVQETQYF

cdr3_length: 14
j_call: TRBJ2-1
v_call: TRBV27
clone_size: -
d_call: TRBD2
cdr3_nt: TGTGCCAGCACCTACGGGGGGGGATACAATGAGCAGTTCTTC
cdr3_aa: CASTYGGGYNEQFF

cdr3_length: 12
j_call: TRBJ2-7
v_call: TRBV6-2/TRBV6-3
clone_size: once
d_call: -
cdr3_nt: TGTGCCAGCAGTCGGGACCTCCACGAGCAGTACTTC
cdr3_aa: CASSRDLHEQYF